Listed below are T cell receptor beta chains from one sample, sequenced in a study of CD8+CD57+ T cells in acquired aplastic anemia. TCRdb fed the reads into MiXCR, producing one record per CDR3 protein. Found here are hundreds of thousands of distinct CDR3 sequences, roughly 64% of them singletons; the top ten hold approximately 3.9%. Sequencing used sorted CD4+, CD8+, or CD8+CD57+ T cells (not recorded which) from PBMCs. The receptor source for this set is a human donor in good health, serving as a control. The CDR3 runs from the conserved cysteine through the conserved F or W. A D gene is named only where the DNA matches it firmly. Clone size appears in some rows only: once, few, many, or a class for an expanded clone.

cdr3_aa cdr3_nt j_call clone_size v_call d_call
CASSLHRSNTEAFF TGTGCCAGCAGCTTACATCGCTCGAACACTGAAGCTTTCTTT TRBJ1-1 NA TRBV7-8 NA
CASSSPREGETQYFF TGTGCCAGCAGCTCACCTCGGGAGGGGGAGACCCAGTACTTCTTC TRBJ2-1 NA TRBV7-2 TRBD2
CASSLNIAEAFF TGTGCCAGCAGCTTGAATATAGCGGAAGCTTTCTTT TRBJ1-1 NA TRBV7-6 NA
CASSQGGTAYNEQFF TGCGCCAGCAGCCAAGGGGGGACCGCTTACAATGAGCAGTTCTTC TRBJ2-1 many TRBV4-1 NA
CASSRQRGIAGELFF TGTGCCAGCAGCCGGCAGAGGGGTATCGCCGGGGAGCTGTTTTTT TRBJ2-2 NA TRBV2 NA
CASSLGRIEQYF TGTGCCAGCAGCTTGGGACGGATCGAGCAGTACTTC TRBJ2-7 few TRBV7-2 NA
CASSLDRQGAYEQYF TGTGCCAGCAGCTTAGATCGTCAGGGGGCCTACGAGCAGTACTTC TRBJ2-7 few TRBV7-6 TRBD1
CASSLKHSYEQYF TGTGCCAGCAGCTTGAAACACTCCTACGAGCAGTACTTC TRBJ2-7 NA TRBV7-2 NA
CSVETGGDTEAFF TGCAGCGTCGAGACAGGGGGTGACACTGAAGCTTTCTTT TRBJ1-1 many TRBV29-1 TRBD1
CASSFGSWRHTQDF TGTGCCAGCAGCTTTGGGTCGTGGCGGCACACGCAGGATTTT TRBJ2-3 NA TRBV7-2 NA
CASTYSGANVLTF TGTGCCAGCACCTATAGTGGGGCCAACGTCCTGACTTTC TRBJ2-6 NA TRBV2 NA
CASSYHGRRATEAFF TGTGCCAGCAGTTATCACGGGCGCAGAGCAACTGAAGCTTTCTTT TRBJ1-1 NA TRBV7-2 NA
CASSQDYGGSPLQLFF TGTGCCAGCAGCCAAGATTACGGGGGTTCACCCCTCCAACTGTTTTTT TRBJ1-4 once TRBV14 NA
CASSVGAGGGGAQYF TGTGCCAGCAGCGTGGGGGCAGGGGGCGGCGGAGCCCAGTACTTC TRBJ2-7 NA TRBV9 TRBD1
CSARWAVNSRYTF TGCAGTGCTAGATGGGCCGTCAACTCTCGCTACACCTTC TRBJ1-2 NA TRBV20-1 NA
CASSSPGTGTYGYTF TGTGCCAGCAGCTCCCCCGGGACAGGGACCTATGGCTACACCTTC TRBJ1-2 many TRBV7-2 TRBD1
CASSLVCNQETQYF TGTGCCAGCAGCTTAGTATGCAACCAAGAGACCCAGTACTTC TRBJ2-5 NA TRBV7-9 NA
CAISDPGGTPLHF TGTGCCATCAGTGATCCGGGGGGCACACCCCTCCACTTT TRBJ1-6 NA TRBV10-3 NA
CASTPGGVFSLYGYTF TGTGCCAGCACCCCGGGGGGCGTTTTCTCGCTATATGGCTACACCTTC TRBJ1-2 NA TRBV5-4 NA
CASSAYLGPQHF TGTGCCAGCAGCGCCTACCTAGGGCCCCAGCATTTT TRBJ1-5 NA TRBV7-8 NA
CASSLSGAPSSYEQYF TGTGCCAGCAGCTTATCCGGAGCGCCAAGCTCCTACGAGCAGTACTTC TRBJ2-7 NA TRBV7-9 NA
CASSDFHGQGGSNYGYTF TGTGCCAGCAGTGACTTCCACGGACAGGGGGGATCTAACTATGGCTACACCTTT TRBJ1-2 NA TRBV6-4 TRBD1
CSVAIAGPQETQYF TGCAGCGTTGCAATAGCGGGGCCACAAGAGACCCAGTACTTC TRBJ2-5 few TRBV29-1 TRBD2
CASSITGYTDEAFF TGTGCCAGTAGTATTACAGGGTACACTGATGAAGCTTTCTTT TRBJ1-1 NA TRBV19 NA
CSARTGARGGTFAEQYF TGCAGTGCTAGGACAGGGGCTAGAGGAGGGACCTTCGCCGAGCAGTACTTC TRBJ2-7 NA TRBV20-1 TRBD1
CASSLAGNRITLSGNTIYF TGTGCCAGCAGCTTAGCGGGCAACAGAATTACCCTCTCTGGAAACACCATATATTTT TRBJ1-3 NA TRBV7-2 NA
CASSLEAPYGYTF TGTGCCAGCAGCTTGGAGGCGCCATATGGCTACACCTTC TRBJ1-2 NA TRBV7-3 NA
CTSSYIPLHYGYTF TGTACCAGCAGTTACATCCCTCTTCACTATGGCTACACCTTC TRBJ1-2 NA TRBV6-6 NA
CSVPLTGTGPLHF TGCAGCGTCCCCCTTACCGGGACAGGGCCCCTCCACTTT TRBJ1-6 NA TRBV20-1 TRBD1
CASSLGTLDGYTLYF TGTGCCAGCAGCTTAGGGACCCTTGATGGCTACACCTTGTACTTC TRBJ2-5 NA TRBV7-3 NA
CASSASAGGCQDNF TGTGCCAGCAGCGCCAGCGCGGGGGGCTGCCAGGATAACTTC TRBJ2-7 NA TRBV9 TRBD2
CASSLGQGYGYTFTF TGTGCCAGCAGTCTGGGACAGGGTTATGGCTACACCTTCACTTTC TRBJ2-6 NA TRBV7-3 TRBD1
CASSLGQYTDEQFF TGCGCCAGCAGCTTGGGACAGTACACAGATGAGCAGTTCTTC TRBJ2-1 NA TRBV5-1 NA
CASSSGPLATDTEAFF TGTGCCAGCAGCTCGGGACCCTTGGCTACGGACACTGAAGCTTTCTTT TRBJ1-1 NA TRBV11-1 NA
CASSKLQDQDTQHYF TGTGCTAGCAGCAAGTTGCAGGACCAAGACACCCAGCACTACTTC TRBJ2-7 NA TRBV7-3 NA
CASSVGASGGGQSYEQYF TGTGCCAGCAGCGTAGGGGCTAGCGGGGGAGGGCAGTCCTACGAGCAGTACTTC TRBJ2-7 NA TRBV12-3/TRBV12-4 TRBD2
CSASFRQDAEAFF TGCAGTGCTAGCTTTAGACAGGATGCTGAAGCTTTCTTT TRBJ1-1 NA TRBV29-1 NA
CASSGEDEQYF TGTGCCAGCAGCGGGGAGGACGAGCAGTACTTC TRBJ2-7 NA TRBV6-1 NA
CASSLDSSGGETQYF TGTGCCAGCAGCTTAGATTCGAGCGGGGGAGAGACCCAGTACTTC TRBJ2-5 many TRBV11-3 TRBD2
CASSLGGGGGSDTQYF TGTGCCAGCAGCTTAGGGGGTGGTGGCGGGTCAGATACGCAGTATTTT TRBJ2-3 NA TRBV7-7 NA
CATSRDLSTYYGYTF TGTGCCACCAGCAGAGATCTAAGCACTTACTATGGCTACACCTTC TRBJ1-2 many TRBV15 NA
CASSQDLAYRFQRYF TGTGCCAGCAGCCAAGATCTTGCGTACAGGTTCCAGCGGTACTTC TRBJ2-7 few TRBV14 NA
CASSVGIGPANEQFF TGTGCCAGCAGCGTAGGGATAGGACCGGCTAATGAGCAGTTCTTC TRBJ2-1 NA TRBV9 NA
CASSLAGTGQNYGYTF TGTGCCAGCAGCTTAGCGGGCACGGGACAAAACTATGGCTACACCTTC TRBJ1-2 many TRBV7-8 NA
CASLASQRATQYFQYF TGTGCCAGCCTGGCCTCGCAGAGAGCAACCCAGTACTTCCAGTATTTT TRBJ2-3 NA TRBV7-8 NA
CARSSEPRLGEQYF TGTGCCAGGAGCTCCGAGCCTAGGCTGGGGGAGCAGTACTTC TRBJ2-7 NA TRBV5-6 NA
CASRADRGYYVEQYF TGTGCCAGCAGGGCTGACAGGGGGTACTACGTGGAGCAGTACTTC TRBJ2-7 many TRBV2 TRBD1
CAMYWVDTEAFF TGTGCGATGTATTGGGTCGACACTGAAGCTTTCTTT TRBJ1-1 NA TRBV2 NA
CASSPDSGITGELFF TGTGCCAGCAGCCCCGATAGCGGTATCACCGGGGAGCTGTTTTTT TRBJ2-2 NA TRBV5-4 NA
CASSVSGPSTDTQYF TGTGCCAGCAGTGTTAGCGGGCCCAGCACAGATACGCAGTATTTT TRBJ2-3 many TRBV2 TRBD2
CASRGPTGTYEQYF TGTGCCAGCAGGGGACCGACAGGGACCTACGAGCAGTACTTC TRBJ2-7 NA TRBV9 TRBD1
CATSNLPDRTPEKLFF TGTGCCACTAGCAATCTCCCGGACAGGACTCCAGAAAAACTGTTTTTT TRBJ1-4 NA TRBV12-3/TRBV12-4 TRBD1
CASWWLALGNEQYF TGTGCCAGCTGGTGGCTGGCTCTGGGCAATGAGCAGTACTTC TRBJ2-7 once TRBV9 NA